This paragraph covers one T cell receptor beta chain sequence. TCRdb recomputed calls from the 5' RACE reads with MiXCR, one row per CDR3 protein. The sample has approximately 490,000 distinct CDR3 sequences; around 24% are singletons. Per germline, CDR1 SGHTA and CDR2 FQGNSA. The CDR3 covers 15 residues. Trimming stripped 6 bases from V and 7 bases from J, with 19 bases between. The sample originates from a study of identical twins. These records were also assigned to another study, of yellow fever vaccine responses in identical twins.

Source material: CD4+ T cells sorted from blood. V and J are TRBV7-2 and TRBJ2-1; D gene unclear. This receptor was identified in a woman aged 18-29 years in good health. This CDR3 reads CASRRIGVELNEQFF. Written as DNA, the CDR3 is TGTGCCAGCAGGAGAATAGGAGTCGAATTGAATGAGCAGTTCTTC.